This TCR beta chain stems from a study of blood T cell repertoires in COVID-19. On the study more broadly: The United States, Italy and Spain supplied acute and convalescent COVID-19 samples.

CDR3 length: 11 amino acids. Between the trimmed V and J ends, which lost 4 bases and 6 bases, there was a span of 9 bases. CDR1 and CDR2 (germline): SQVTM, ANQGSEA. TCRdb keeps only in-frame clones here, not all; method: immunoSEQ multiplex PCR. The data show nearly 200,000 clones, approximately 83% seen once. Self-reported history from a screening survey and questionnaire set each donor's cohort. The chain carries TRBV29-1 and TRBJ1-2; D call uncertain. The TCR comes from a middle-aged man who had recovered from COVID-19. The sequenced sample consisted of PBMCs or T cells enriched from blood (not recorded which). CDR3 DNA sequence: TGCAGCGTTGGGAGGGCTAATGGCTACACCTTC. This encodes CSVGRANGYTF.